This TCR beta chain was observed in a study of blood T cell repertoires in COVID-19 (dated by TCRdb to about 2020). With respect to the entire study: The collaborator samples originated in the United States, Italy and Spain and spanned the acute and convalescent phases of COVID-19. The repertoires were released in a freely available public database intended as a resource for research on the immune response to SARS-CoV-2. The samples were drawn from the first 160 participants of the ongoing ImmuneRACE study and from under 1,500 subjects provided by 6 global collaborators. The material from the prospective study consisted of cDNA or gDNA derived from T cells, B-cell-depleted T cells, or PBMCs. Subjects who had been exposed to COVID-19, were actively infected with it, or had recovered from it provided the deeply sampled blood TCRbeta repertoires that made up the dataset. The sample metadata nearly always contained a de-identified subject ID, COVID-19 status, age in years and sex. HLA class I and class II types, where available, came from metadata supplied by the sample provider rather than from assay-based typing. Here is what the overall study found, with its caveats: The quantity of clinical and demographic metadata differed by source and by participant and was supplied without curation.

The CDR3 measures 16 amino acids from cysteine to phenylalanine. Only the CDR3 region is kept as DNA, spanning 48 bases read in frame from base 1. As encoded in the germline V gene (reference sequence), CDR1 is SGHNT while CDR2 is YYREEE. Trimming costs V 4 bases and J 0 bases, and their ends lie 16 bases apart. Participants in the prospective study were aged 18 to 89 years, lived in about two dozen United States geographic areas, and enrolled through a virtual design. Cohort assignment in the prospective study relied on participant-reported clinical history from a screening survey and a study questionnaire. ImmuneRACE Cohort 3 recovered participants were defined by two consecutive negative NP/OP PCR tests, healthcare professional clearance, or symptom resolution. In the prospective study, mobile phlebotomists collected whole blood, serum and a nasopharyngeal or oropharyngeal swab from each participant. Participants in the prospective study had the option to provide additional blood draws and questionnaires over a 2-month period. Blood samples from the prospective study were shipped frozen or at room temperature prior to DNA extraction.

Concerning this clone itself: Its cognate antigen has yet to be identified. No base quality values were provided; no much bigger clone lies one nucleotide off.

TCRbeta CDR3 regions were amplified from genomic DNA using the immunoSEQ Assay, a bias-controlled multiplex PCR. As for the authors' bioinformatics: Within the assay, amplification of reference gene primers was used to estimate how many nucleated cells each sample contained. Sequence reads were collapsed and filtered to measure the absolute abundance of every unique TCRbeta CDR3 rearrangement. For each sample, productive Simpson clonality was calculated as the square root of Simpson's diversity index across productive rearrangements. TCRdb mirrors the immuneACCESS table, restricted to in-frame sequences. Some clones are absent from its copies; in checked studies, under half trace to an unresolved V gene, and the reason for the others is unknown. That table furnishes V, J and clone size, whereas the DNA furnished D and trimming. Across this sample there are hundreds of thousands of clones, with about nine tenths seen only once. The biggest ten clones account for approximately 9% of the sample.

In this chain, TRBV5-4 is recombined with TRBJ2-5; the D region is possibly TRBD1 or TRBD2, each matching across 6 bases. The receptor's source is a woman aged 18 to 35 who had recovered from COVID-19. Sequenced: PBMCs or T cells enriched from blood (not recorded which). The nucleotide sequence is TGTGCCAGCAGCCTGGGGGGCCCGGACGACCAAGAGACCCAGTACTTC. Translated, it reads CASSLGGPDDQETQYF.